The 9 T cell receptor beta chains below come from one sample, sequenced in a study of T-cell memory formation after mild COVID-19. TCRdb re-derived calls from the 5' RACE reads in MiXCR, one entry per CDR3 protein. The data show about 170,000 distinct CDR3 sequences, roughly 13% seen once. The sequenced material came from PBMCs or a T cell subset sorted from them (not recorded which). These TCRs come from a man aged 18 to 35 who had mild COVID-19 (a few samples of this study predate the infection). Cell type and time point are not known.

This clonotype was seen more than once but under ten times. This chain links TRBV29-1 with TRBJ2-5, with 7 bases aligning to TRBD1. CDR1 is SQVTM, CDR2 ANQGSEA, per germline. This CDR3 is built from 12 residues. V lost 7 bases, J lost 2 bases, and 4 bases stayed unmatched. The CDR3, as DNA: TGCAGCGGAGGGACAGAGCAAGAGACCCAGTACTTC. As protein: CSGGTEQETQYF.

This clonotype was counted ten times or more. The chain employs TRBV20-1 and TRBJ1-1, with D possibly matching TRBD1 (5 bases). V lost 2 bases to trimming and J lost 11 bases, with 12 bases between them. CDR3 length: 11 residues. Germline CDR1 is DFQATT and CDR2 is SNEGSKA (reference sequence). CDR3 sequence (DNA): TGCAGTGCTAGAAGGCAGGGAAAGGCTTTCTTT. This codes for CSARRQGKAFF.

This chain links TRBV28 with TRBJ2-2; 9 bases match TRBD1. Germline lookup yields CDR1 MDHEN and CDR2 SYDVKM. This CDR3 has 19 residues. V was pared by 3 bases and J by 3 bases, with 14 bases of the junction left unmatched. The CDR3 sequence is CASSFWGTGPSGYTGELFF. For the CDR3, the DNA is TGTGCCAGCAGTTTTTGGGGGACAGGGCCCTCTGGCTACACCGGGGAGCTGTTTTTT.

The J gene is TRBJ2-1, the V gene TRBV7-2; 12 bases align to TRBD2. Trimming at V came to 4 bases and at J to 7 bases, leaving 2 bases not matched to a gene. CDR1 is SGHTA and CDR2 is FQGNSA in the germline V gene. CDR3 size: 14 residues. The DNA for the CDR3 is TGTGCCAGCAGCTGGACTAGCGGGGCGAATGAGCAGTTCTTC. Protein: CASSWTSGANEQFF. Drawing the rest from reference TRBV7-2 and TRBJ2-1, the complete variable domain is GAGVSQSPSNKVTEKGKDVELRCDPISGHTALYWYRQSLGQGLEFLIYFQGNSAPDKSGLPSDRFSAERTGGSVSTLTIQRTQQEDSAVYLCASSWTSGANEQFFGPGTRLTVL.

There are a few counts of this clonotype. The chain carries TRBV29-1 and TRBJ2-3; 8 bases align to TRBD2. The V gene's germline CDR1 is SQVTM and CDR2 ANQGSEA. V shed 6 bases, J shed 2 bases, and the junction held 4 bases outside the gene matches. The length of the CDR3 is 13 residues. The CDR3, as DNA: TGCAGCGTCGGGACTAGGTACACAGATACGCAGTATTTT. This gives the protein CSVGTRYTDTQYF.

In its sample, this clonotype was seen a few times. This chain joins TRBV4-1 and TRBJ2-3, with D perhaps given as TRBD1 or TRBD2 (5 bases each). V was shortened by 4 bases and J by 4 bases, with 18 bases between the two germline ends. The germline V gene has CDR1 MGHRA and CDR2 YSYEKL. This CDR3 region has 16 residues. CDR3 region: CASSRIGRERADTQYF. The CDR3 DNA reads TGCGCCAGCAGCCGAATCGGCAGGGAGAGGGCAGATACGCAGTATTTT.

The chain recombines TRBV20-1 with TRBJ2-4; D gene ambiguous. Germline assignment: CDR1 DFQATT and CDR2 SNEGSKA (reference sequence). This CDR3 is built from 13 residues. V gave up 0 bases and J gave up 2 bases, with 5 bases separating them. CDR3 residues: CSARDPTKNIQYF. DNA of the CDR3: TGCAGTGCTAGAGATCCTACCAAAAACATTCAGTACTTC.

The J gene is TRBJ2-5, the V gene TRBV5-6, with D possibly TRBD1 on 6 matching bases. Trimming pared 2 bases from V and 3 bases from J, leaving 8 bases between. This CDR3 contains 13 residues. Germline assignment: CDR1 SGHDT and CDR2 YYEEEE. For the CDR3, the DNA is TGTGCCAGCAGCTTCGGACAGAAAGAGACCCAGTACTTC. Translation: CASSFGQKETQYF.

In this sample, this clonotype turned up many times. This rearrangement joins TRBV5-5 to TRBJ1-3, with no clear D. Germline CDR1 and CDR2: SGHKS and YYEKEE (reference sequence). Trimming took 0 bases from V and 0 from J, leaving 16 bases between them. The CDR3 has 18 residues. CDR3 loop: CASSLDAYRAISGNTIYF. For the CDR3, the DNA is TGTGCCAGCAGCTTGGACGCTTATAGGGCTATCTCTGGAAACACCATATATTTT.